One T cell receptor (beta chain) is described in this entry. The data derive from a study of blood T cell repertoires in COVID-19. On the study more broadly: T cells, B-cell-depleted T cells, or PBMCs supplied cDNA or gDNA.

Authors' processing steps: Amplification of reference gene primers provided the estimated nucleated cell counts. Generated by immunoSEQ multiplex PCR, the TCRdb table keeps only in-frame clones and is missing some. V, J and clone size are those of that table, while D and trimming were read from the DNA. The sample records more than 350,000 clones, 80% to 90% being singletons. Residents of under 25 US areas, aged roughly 18 to 89 years, made up the participants. Recovered status applied to Cohort 3 donors who had two consecutive negative PCRs. It also applied to those with clearance or with symptom resolution. The source material was PBMCs or T cells enriched from blood (not recorded which). The receptor was derived from a man between 18 and 35 years old who had recovered from COVID-19.

CDR3 DNA sequence: TGCGCCAGCAGCCAAGATCTTCGGGGAGGCACTGAAGCTTTCTTT. Its translation is CASSQDLRGGTEAFF. The chain links TRBV4-1 to TRBJ1-1; no reliable D call. Between the trimmed V and J ends, which lost 0 bases and 4 bases, there was a span of 12 bases. The CDR3 is 15 residues long. From germline, CDR1 is MGHRA and CDR2 YSYEKL.